This T cell receptor beta chain stems from a study of cytomegalovirus exposure and HLA in healthy donors. Study findings and constraints: The study carried out a later analysis of TCR beta sequences. It associated approximately 15,000 of them with specific HLA alleles at a false discovery rate of 0.05. A highly shared variant cluster was judged a likely technical artifact.

This clone occurred a few times. Antigen specificity is unknown. The PCR made use of 60 Vbeta and 13 Jbeta primers. Measured with immunoSEQ multiplex PCR; TCRdb has only the in-frame clones, and not every one. In the table there are 35,000 to 55,000 clones, about 72% of which are singletons. The source material was PBMCs. This TCR derives from a man younger than 45 in good health and CMV-seronegative.

CDR3 DNA: TGTGCCAGCAGCCAAGATCGGGCGGGCTCACCCCTCCACTTT. Translated: CASSQDRAGSPLHF. The chain combines TRBV4-2 with TRBJ1-6; D is uncertain. Between the trimmed V and J ends, which lost 0 bases and 10 bases, there was a span of 10 bases. Germline-derived CDR1 and CDR2 are LGHNA and YNFKEQ. CDR3 length: 14 amino acids.